The 27 T cell receptor beta chains listed next were all sequenced from one sample in a study of a mutant IDH1 vaccine in newly diagnosed glioma. Some clones are missing from TCRdb's copy, which holds only in-frame ones; the method was immunoSEQ multiplex PCR. The table shows around 30,000 clones, with almost 90% occurring only once. The sample's time point: week 11, during vaccination. In the vaccine, a single dose held 300 ug of the mutant IDH1 20-mer peptide, along with topical imiquimod. Their antigens remain unidentified. The source material was PBMCs, sampled from a glioma patient whose treatment included an IDH1 peptide vaccine. All receptors derive from a man younger than 30 with glioma.

J is TRBJ1-2 and V is TRBV29-1; 8 bases map to TRBD1. The CDR3 sequence is 12 residues long. The J segment lost 5 bases and the V segment lost 4 bases, leaving 3 bases of the junction unmatched. Germline values: CDR1 SQVTM, CDR2 ANQGSEA. The chain's CDR3 is CSVVGTGYGYTF. The CDR3 region has the DNA TGCAGCGTTGTCGGGACAGGATATGGCTACACCTTC.

This clone was seen a single time. This chain connects TRBV6-1 to TRBJ2-2; 7 positions agree with TRBD1. The CDR3 has 13 residues. Germline V lookup: CDR1 MNHNS, CDR2 SASEGT. V dropped 7 bases and J dropped 4; count of bases not matched to a gene: 3. CDR3 amino acids: CASIPGGTGELFF. The DNA for the CDR3 is TGTGCCAGCATTCCAGGGGGCACCGGGGAGCTGTTTTTT.

The chain couples TRBV5-1 to TRBJ1-4, with a weak D call TRBD1 (6 bases). Germline CDR1 is SGHRS and CDR2 is YFSETQ. The CDR3 contains 16 residues. The V and J ends lost 4 bases and 4 bases respectively, with 17 bases between them. The DNA of the CDR3 is TGCGCCAGCAGCCCCCTTGAGGGGGAAGATAATGAAAAACTGTTTTTT. Amino acid sequence: CASSPLEGEDNEKLFF.

The CDR3, as DNA: TGTGCCAGCAGCTTAGCGCCGGGCCTTCGCGGGGAGCTGTTTTTT. Protein sequence: CASSLAPGLRGELFF. The J gene is TRBJ2-2, the V gene TRBV7-7; no clear D. The CDR3 covers 15 residues. The germline V and J ends were trimmed by 0 bases and 7 bases, with 12 bases remaining between them. Germline values: CDR1 SSHAT, CDR2 FNYEAQ (reference sequence). Supplemented by reference TRBV7-7 and TRBJ2-2, the full variable domain reads GAGVSQSPRYKVTKRGQDVTLRCDPISSHATLYWYQQALGQGPEFLTYFNYEAQPDKSGLPSDRFSAERPEGSISTLTIQRTEQRDSAMYRCASSLAPGLRGELFFGEGSRLTVL.

The chain carries TRBV7-2 and TRBJ2-5, with TRBD2 matching over 10 bases. CDR1 and CDR2 from the germline V gene are SGHTA and FQGNSA. V gave up 2 bases and J gave up 5 bases; unmatched junction bases: 11. The CDR3 is made up of 17 amino acids. CDR3 protein: CASSLRPAGGPGETQYF. The CDR3 DNA reads TGTGCCAGCAGCTTACGTCCAGCGGGAGGGCCGGGGGAGACCCAGTACTTC.

The chain combines TRBV7-2 with TRBJ1-2, with 7 nucleotides matching TRBD1. The J segment lost 5 bases and the V segment lost 3 bases, leaving 15 bases of the junction unmatched. This CDR3 spans 17 amino acids. Looked up from germline, CDR1 is SGHTA and CDR2 is FQGNSA. CDR3 nucleotide sequence: TGTGCCAGCAGCTTTCCGGGACAGACGGGCCTTGTTTATGGCTACACCTTC. Translating it yields CASSFPGQTGLVYGYTF.

This chain connects TRBV7-8 to TRBJ2-7, with D perhaps matching TRBD1 (6 bases). The CDR3 extends over 14 amino acids. Germline CDR1 reads SGHVS; CDR2 reads FQNEAQ. V was shortened by 4 bases and J by 1 base, with 11 bases between the two germline ends. CDR3 region: CASSSRRGSYEQYF. CDR3 sequence (DNA): TGTGCCAGCAGCTCCCGCAGGGGTTCCTACGAGCAGTACTTC.

The V call is TRBV30, the J call TRBJ1-1, with D hard to call. Trimming shortened V by 0 bases and J by 1 base, and 3 bases separated the two germline ends. Germline V CDR1 and CDR2: GTSNPN, SVGIG (reference sequence). The CDR3 has 12 amino acids. CDR3 in amino acids: CAWSVGNTEAFF. The CDR3 DNA sequence: TGTGCCTGGAGTGTTGGGAACACTGAAGCTTTCTTT.

This chain connects TRBV29-1 to TRBJ1-1; D unresolved. Germline CDR1 SQVTM, CDR2 ANQGSEA. This CDR3 has 12 residues. V was shortened by 7 bases and J by 4 bases, with 13 bases between the two germline ends. CDR3 sequence: CSESPGRTEAFF. The CDR3 DNA is TGCAGCGAGTCCCCTGGGCGCACTGAAGCTTTCTTT. Based on the CDR3 plus reference TRBV29-1 and TRBJ1-1, the full variable domain is SAVISQKPSRDICQRGTSLTIQCQVDSQVTMMFWYRQQPGQSLTLIATANQGSEATYESGFVIDKFPISRPNLTFSTLTVSNMSPEDSSIYLCSESPGRTEAFFGQGTRLTVV.

This chain connects TRBV6-5 to TRBJ2-1, with TRBD2 matching 11 bases. Germline CDR1 reads MNHEY; CDR2 reads SVGAGI. The CDR3 covers 16 residues. Trimming took 2 bases from V and 7 from J; bases not matched to a gene: 7. CDR3: CASSYGLAGGGNEQFF. The CDR3 region has the DNA TGTGCCAGCAGTTACGGGTTAGCGGGAGGGGGGAATGAGCAGTTCTTC.

The sample holds a few counts of this clone. J is TRBJ2-6 and V is TRBV7-7, with D hard to call. V gave up 5 bases and J gave up 5 bases, with 16 bases separating them. CDR1 SSHAT and CDR2 FNYEAQ come from the germline V gene (reference sequence). This CDR3 comprises 16 residues. The CDR3 DNA is TGTGCCAGCAGCCGCCCGTCACAAAGTCGGGCCAACGTCCTGACTTTC. Its protein is CASSRPSQSRANVLTF.

The genes are TRBV2 and TRBJ1-4; D is undetermined. Trimming took off 1 base at V and 8 bases at J, with 11 bases between the two ends. Looked up from germline, CDR1 is SNHLY and CDR2 is FYNNEI. The CDR3 covers 14 residues. This CDR3 reads CASSEGRVSEKLFF. Written as DNA, the CDR3 is TGTGCCAGCAGTGAAGGGAGGGTGAGCGAAAAACTGTTTTTT.

V gene TRBV7-2 combines with J gene TRBJ1-5; D perhaps matches TRBD1 (5 bases). CDR3 length equals 14 residues. The ends were cut back, 5 bases at V and 5 bases at J, with 13 bases in the middle. Per the germline V gene, CDR1 is SGHTA and CDR2 is FQGNSA. The CDR3 DNA reads TGTGCCAGCAGCGGGACGATAGGGGATCAGCCCCAGCATTTT. It is translated as CASSGTIGDQPQHF.

This chain uses TRBV6-5 with TRBJ1-3, with 7 nucleotides matching TRBD1. Germline V CDR1 and CDR2: MNHEY, SVGAGI. Trimming at V came to 6 bases and at J to 1 base, leaving 6 bases not matched to a gene. The CDR3 length is 15 residues. CDR3 in DNA: TGTGCCAGCAGCCCCACACAGGGGTCTGGAAACACCATATATTTT. Amino acids: CASSPTQGSGNTIYF.

V gene TRBV20-1 combines with J gene TRBJ2-7; D not resolved. The CDR3 has 11 amino acids. V dropped 0 bases and J dropped 2 bases, with 2 bases sitting between them. Germline V CDR1 and CDR2: DFQATT, SNEGSKA (reference sequence). CDR3 DNA: TGCAGTGCTAGAGATGCCTACGAGCAGTACTTC. Translating it yields CSARDAYEQYF.

The rearrangement links TRBV29-1 to TRBJ1-1; possibly TRBD1 for D (5 bases). V was pared by 2 bases and J by 6 bases, with 13 bases between. The length of the CDR3 is 13 residues. Germline V CDR1 and CDR2: SQVTM, ANQGSEA. The CDR3 spells CSVEKGPQAEAFF. The DNA of the CDR3 is TGCAGCGTTGAAAAGGGGCCACAGGCTGAAGCTTTCTTT. The complete variable domain, with remaining parts taken from reference TRBV29-1 and TRBJ1-1, reads SAVISQKPSRDICQRGTSLTIQCQVDSQVTMMFWYRQQPGQSLTLIATANQGSEATYESGFVIDKFPISRPNLTFSTLTVSNMSPEDSSIYLCSVEKGPQAEAFFGQGTRLTVV.

CDR3 in DNA: TGTGCCAGCTCACCACCCACGGGACGGAACTATGGCTACACCTTC. It encodes CASSPPTGRNYGYTF. The chain links TRBV18 to TRBJ1-2, with D possibly TRBD1 on 5 matching bases. The CDR3 extends over 15 amino acids. V lost 0 bases and J 2 bases, leaving 10 bases between the germline ends. The V gene's germline CDR1 is KGHSH and CDR2 LQKENI.

The V gene is TRBV6-6, the J gene TRBJ2-7; D unresolved. CDR3 length equals 11 residues. Trimming removed 6 bases from V and 3 bases from J, with 6 bases in between. Germline CDR1 reads MNHNY; CDR2 reads SVGAGI (reference sequence). In DNA form, the CDR3 reads TGTGCCAGCAGAAAAGGCTACGAGCAGTACTTC. It codes for CASRKGYEQYF.

The chain employs TRBV7-8 and TRBJ1-2; the D is unclear. This CDR3 spans 13 amino acids. V lost 1 base and J 8 bases, leaving 11 bases between the germline ends. Germline V CDR1 and CDR2: SGHVS, FQNEAQ. CDR3 sequence (DNA): TGTGCCAGCAGCTTAGGTGCGGGAGGAGGCTACACCTTC. Its protein product is CASSLGAGGGYTF. The full variable domain, with the rest looked up from reference TRBV7-8 and TRBJ1-2, is GAGVSQSPRYKVAKRGQDVALRCDPISGHVSLFWYQQALGQGPEFLTYFQNEAQLDKSGLPSDRFFAERPEGSVSTLKIQRTQQEDSAVYLCASSLGAGGGYTFGSGTRLTVV.

Only one count was recorded for this clone. V is TRBV2 and J is TRBJ1-6; possible D gene TRBD1, 6 bases. With 6 bases removed from V and 8 bases from J, the gap between germline ends came to 20 bases. Germline CDR1 reads SNHLY; CDR2 reads FYNNEI. The CDR3 covers 16 residues. The CDR3 nucleotides are TGTGCCAGCAGAATCTCCCAGGGGTTCGAACATTCACCCCTCCACTTT. This sequence encodes CASRISQGFEHSPLHF.

J is TRBJ2-5 and V is TRBV5-1, with D maybe TRBD1 (5 bases). Germline-derived CDR1 and CDR2 are SGHRS and YFSETQ. CDR3 length: 16 amino acids. V was trimmed by 0 bases and J by 0 bases, leaving 12 bases between them. The CDR3 sequence: CASSLVSGNNQETQYF. The CDR3 DNA reads TGCGCCAGCAGCTTGGTTTCAGGGAACAACCAAGAGACCCAGTACTTC.

The chain uses TRBV7-8 and TRBJ1-2; a weak D match, TRBD1 (5 bases). Between the trimmed V and J ends, which lost 5 bases and 10 bases, there was a span of 14 bases. The CDR3 is made up of 12 amino acids. The germline V gene encodes CDR1 SGHVS and CDR2 FQNEAQ. CDR3 bases: TGTGCCAGCAGCCGAATGGGGGATGACTACACCTTC. Translating gives CASSRMGDDYTF.

The chain uses TRBV18 and TRBJ1-4, with no clear D. CDR1 is KGHSH, CDR2 LQKENI, per germline. The CDR3 covers 17 residues. Trimming removed 1 base from V and 0 bases from J, with 12 bases in between. The CDR3 sequence: CASSPQLDGSTNEKLFF. The CDR3 DNA sequence: TGTGCCAGCTCACCACAGTTGGACGGATCAACTAATGAAAAACTGTTTTTT.

The DNA of the CDR3 is TGTGCCAGCAGGATCCTAGCGTACACCGGGGAGCTGTTTTTT. Translated: CASRILAYTGELFF. The chain couples TRBV14 to TRBJ2-2, with D perhaps TRBD2 (6 bases). Germline-derived CDR1 and CDR2 are SGHDN and FVKESK. Between the trimmed V and J ends, which lost 6 bases and 3 bases, there was a span of 11 bases. The CDR3 length is 14 residues.

The V gene is TRBV19, the J gene TRBJ1-5; TRBD1 agrees at 8 bases. V shed 1 base and J 2 bases; nucleotides not matched to a gene: 7. CDR1 and CDR2 from the germline V gene are LNHDA and SQIVND (reference sequence). The CDR3 sequence is 17 residues long. In nucleotides, the CDR3 is TGTGCCAGTAGTATAGGACGAACAGGGGGACGCAATCAGCCCCAGCATTTT. Residues: CASSIGRTGGRNQPQHF.

The chain has TRBV6-5 and TRBJ2-5; no reliable D call. The CDR3 is made up of 13 amino acids. CDR1 MNHEY and CDR2 SVGAGI come from the germline V gene. V lost 5 bases, J lost 1 base, and 8 bases lay in between. CDR3 region: CASSRAPQETQYF. The CDR3 DNA reads as TGTGCCAGCAGTCGGGCCCCCCAAGAGACCCAGTACTTC.

This chain uses TRBV27 with TRBJ2-3; unclear D gene. V was trimmed by 2 bases and J by 4 bases, leaving 10 bases between them. Germline loops: CDR1 MNHEY, CDR2 SMNVEV (reference sequence). CDR3 length: 14 residues. CDR3 loop: CASSLLVPADTQYF. The CDR3 DNA is TGTGCCAGCAGTTTACTAGTGCCGGCAGATACGCAGTATTTT.